The rows below give T cell receptor beta chains drawn from one sample of a study of T cells expressing NK-cell markers. TCRdb reprocessed the 5' RACE reads, with one entry per CDR3 protein and no DNA. The sample is made up of about 400,000 distinct CDR3 sequences, and the top ten hold roughly a tenth of it. The sample consisted of blood T cells: a sorted CD56 or NKG2C T cell subset, CD4+ or CD8+ T cells, or bulk PBMC T cells (not recorded which). The receptors shown here come from a woman between 50 and 59 years old in good health. CDR3s include the opening cysteine and the closing phenylalanine or tryptophan.

v_call	j_call	cdr3_length	cdr3_aa
TRBV30	TRBJ2-1	16	CAWSSGLGGSYNEQFF
TRBV20-1	TRBJ2-3	15	CSAATGWGLTDTQYF
TRBV30	TRBJ2-5	15	CAWSVQWGLQETQYF
TRBV12-3/TRBV12-4	TRBJ2-3	14	CASTRSSGGDTQYF
TRBV12-3/TRBV12-4	TRBJ2-2	13	CASTSGVSGELFF
TRBV11-2	TRBJ2-7	14	CASRRLAGVYEQYF
TRBV11-2	TRBJ2-7	14	CASKPGLASYEQYF
TRBV7-9	TRBJ1-1	18	CASARVLPRTGKNTEAFF
TRBV10-3	TRBJ2-1	13	CAISESQFTEQFF
TRBV7-9	TRBJ2-3	14	CASESAGFTDTQYF
TRBV12-3/TRBV12-4	TRBJ2-1	15	CASSSGLARGNEQFF
TRBV28	TRBJ2-3	14	CASSLTGTTDTQYF
TRBV3-1	TRBJ2-1	14	CASSPDHSYNEQFF
TRBV20-1	TRBJ2-2	16	CSALMGGRALGGELFF
TRBV5-1	TRBJ2-3	12	CASRLLGDTQYF
TRBV30	TRBJ2-3	14	CAWSIGRASDTQYF
TRBV20-1	TRBJ2-3	16	CSASGLSGGSTDTQYF
TRBV5-1	TRBJ2-5	15	CASSPGSRTQETQYF
TRBV20-1	TRBJ2-2	17	CSARAPASGPNTGELFF
TRBV6-6	TRBJ2-5	14	CASTTWGDQETQYF
TRBV9	TRBJ2-5	18	CASSVGSSGRAGESTQYF
TRBV12-3/TRBV12-4	TRBJ1-1	14	CASSPRTLAPEAFF
TRBV12-3/TRBV12-4	TRBJ1-4	16	CASSPPGGTTNEKLFF
TRBV30	TRBJ2-7	14	CAWTRLAGGGEQYF
TRBV3-1	TRBJ1-1	13	CASSPSAGHRAFF
TRBV19	TRBJ2-1	14	CASRLAEPYNEQFF
TRBV3-1	TRBJ1-1	19	CASSPPTRDSFWINTEAFF
TRBV6-1	TRBJ2-5	14	CASSEGSNLATQYF
TRBV29-1	TRBJ2-1	14	CSSRASGRYNEQFF
TRBV29-1	TRBJ1-3	13	CSVSREPGNTIYF
TRBV5-1	TRBJ2-2	14	CASSGLRGPGELFF
TRBV30	TRBJ2-5	14	CAWSYRQSGETQYF
TRBV4-1	TRBJ2-1	17	CASSHPTTSGRSNEQFF
TRBV15	TRBJ1-4	16	CATSRDRSGGSEKLFF
TRBV12-3/TRBV12-4	TRBJ2-5	13	CASPRWHKETQYF
TRBV12-3/TRBV12-4	TRBJ1-5	15	CASSRAGAFNQPQHF
TRBV5-1	TRBJ2-1	15	CASSLASGDHNEQFF
TRBV6-5	TRBJ1-5	14	CASSYRRGYQPQHF
TRBV24-1	TRBJ2-1	14	CATGVSSSYNEQFF
TRBV5-6	TRBJ2-4	13	CASSLGRERNQYF
TRBV20-1	TRBJ2-1	14	CSARGLAGRYEQFF
TRBV20-1	TRBJ2-7	15	CSARDVAEPSYEQYF
TRBV4-1	TRBJ2-7	14	CASSQEPGLYEQYF
TRBV4-1	TRBJ2-1	15	CASSHPPRGFVEQFF
TRBV7-8	TRBJ2-2	14	CASSSSGVTGELFF
TRBV15	TRBJ1-3	15	CATSSLAFSGNTIYF
TRBV5-5	TRBJ1-6	16	CASSLWTTSYNSPLHF
TRBV14	TRBJ2-1	18	CASSQAVTGTGVINEQFF
TRBV5-1	TRBJ1-2	14	CASGPRQNHYGYTF
TRBV6-5	TRBJ2-2	16	CASSYRTSGRSGELFF
TRBV5-1	TRBJ2-1	12	CASSSLGGVEFF
TRBV12-3/TRBV12-4	TRBJ1-2	13	CASSLVVGFGYTF
TRBV24-1	TRBJ2-2	12	CATRTGTGELFF
TRBV7-9	TRBJ2-1	14	CASSLGRDDNEQFF
TRBV7-2	TRBJ1-1	15	CASSGRQGPYTEAFF